Shown below are 19 T cell receptor beta chains from a single sample sequenced in a study of HIV-infected children after antiretroviral therapy interruption. The TCR library was built from RNA with a 3' RACE protocol and unique molecular identifiers. TCRdb fed the 3' RACE reads into MiXCR, producing one record per CDR3 protein. The data show approximately 89,000 distinct CDR3 sequences, about 7% seen once. Treatment of the sample: PENTA 11 planned treatment interruption arm or continuous ART arm. This sample comprised CD45RA+ CD4+ T cells from PBMCs, pooled from several time points, obtained from a donor given antiretroviral therapy, either interrupted or continuous. The subset here: naive CD4+ CD45RA+ CD45RO- T cells. The receptors originated from a pool of human donors with HIV.

There are a few counts of this clonotype. A single base separates this from a much larger clone, so it may be a read error. The gene calls are TRBV12-3 or TRBV12-4 and TRBJ2-6; D not resolved. The CDR3 spans 12 residues. V lost 8 bases to trimming and J lost 0 bases, with 2 bases between them. For the CDR3, the DNA is TGTGCCAGCTGCTCTGGGGCCAACGTCCTGACTTTC. Translating it yields CASCSGANVLTF.

This clonotype has more than one count but fewer than ten. The V and J genes are TRBV9 and TRBJ1-1; D perhaps matches TRBD1 (6 bases). Trimming took off 0 bases at V and 0 bases at J, with 12 bases between the two ends. Germline CDR1 SGDLS, CDR2 YYNGEE. There are 16 residues in the CDR3. Here the CDR3 DNA reads TGTGCCAGCAGCGTAGCTGGGGGCACAATGAACACTGAAGCTTTCTTT. It specifies CASSVAGGTMNTEAFF.

This clonotype was recorded a few times. The chain employs TRBV5-5 and TRBJ2-6; D is unresolved. The CDR3 has 15 residues. V was trimmed by 0 bases and J by 0 bases, leaving 4 bases between them. From germline, CDR1 is SGHKS and CDR2 YYEKEE (reference sequence). Written as DNA, the CDR3 is TGTGCCAGCAGCTTGGTTGCCTCTGGGGCCAACGTCCTGACTTTC. Translating it yields CASSLVASGANVLTF.

This clonotype was found many times. J is TRBJ2-3 and V is TRBV6-1, with TRBD2 matching 7 bases. Germline CDR1 and CDR2: MNHNS and SASEGT. The length of the CDR3 is 15 residues. V shed 6 bases, J shed 2 bases, and the junction held 8 bases outside the gene matches. CDR3 protein: CASRSAGVYTDTQYF. DNA of the CDR3: TGTGCCAGCAGATCCGCGGGGGTCTACACAGATACGCAGTATTTT.

This clonotype has a handful of counts. The chain joins TRBV5-1 to TRBJ2-5; maybe TRBD2 (5 bases). This CDR3 is built from 13 residues. The V and J ends lost 1 base and 5 bases respectively, with 9 bases between them. Germline lookup yields CDR1 SGHRS and CDR2 YFSETQ. The chain's CDR3 is CASSLRGSETQYF. The CDR3 DNA sequence: TGCGCCAGCAGCTTGCGGGGTTCCGAGACCCAGTACTTC.

The table lists this clonotype with many counts. At one of its ends the junction is not consistent with the germline gene, which may arise from a read error. The chain recombines TRBV6-5 with TRBJ1-1, with 7 bases lining up with TRBD1. Germline V gene data show CDR1 as MNHEY and CDR2 as SVGAGI. The CDR3 extends over 11 amino acids. The CDR3 region is CASSYSGTAVF. DNA for the CDR3: TGTGCCAGCAGTTACTCCGGGACAGCGGTCTTT.

This clonotype has only a few counts. The chain couples TRBV20-1 to TRBJ2-7, with D unresolved. The germline V and J ends were trimmed by 4 bases and 0 bases, with 10 bases remaining between them. CDR3 size: 13 residues. The germline V gene has CDR1 DFQATT and CDR2 SNEGSKA (reference sequence). CDR3 sequence: CSATVGTSYEQYF. For the CDR3, the DNA is TGCAGTGCTACCGTGGGAACCTCCTACGAGCAGTACTTC.

This clonotype was detected ten times or more. The genes are TRBV19 and TRBJ1-2; D remains ambiguous. Between the trimmed V and J ends, which lost 5 bases and 6 bases, there was a span of 13 bases. The CDR3 is 13 amino acids. CDR1 and CDR2 from the germline V gene are LNHDA and SQIVND (reference sequence). The CDR3 nucleotides read TGTGCCAGTAGTGTACGGGCCAGAGATGGCTACACCTTC. Translated, it gives CASSVRARDGYTF.

This clonotype was detected only a few times. V usage is TRBV12-3 or TRBV12-4 and J usage is TRBJ2-2; no reliable D call. CDR3 length equals 14 residues. V was trimmed by 7 bases and J by 2 bases, leaving 11 bases between them. This CDR3 is CASKGVGNTGELFF. CDR3 nucleotide sequence: TGTGCCAGCAAGGGCGTCGGAAACACCGGGGAGCTGTTTTTT.

This clonotype was counted many times. This chain joins TRBV7-9 and TRBJ1-5, with D tentatively TRBD1 (5 bases). This CDR3 contains 14 residues. V lost 3 bases, J lost 1 base, and 7 bases lay in between. CDR1 SEHNR and CDR2 FQNEAQ come from the germline V gene (reference sequence). CDR3 in amino acids: CASSLRGSNQPQHF. The DNA for the CDR3 is TGTGCCAGCAGCTTGAGGGGAAGCAATCAGCCCCAGCATTTT.

This rearrangement joins TRBV10-1 to TRBJ2-4; no firm D call. This CDR3 contains 15 residues. Trimming left V 0 bases short and J 8 bases short, with 14 bases between. Germline V gene lookup returns CDR1 WNHNN and CDR2 SYGVQD (reference sequence). CDR3 sequence reads: CASSESGPNRDIQYF. Here the CDR3 DNA reads TGCGCCAGCAGTGAGTCTGGGCCTAATAGGGACATTCAGTACTTC.

This clonotype was seen ten or more times. The chain combines TRBV6-5 with TRBJ1-1; no reliable D call. V was clipped by 8 bases and J by 0 bases, with 16 bases between them. CDR3 size: 15 residues. Germline V gene data show CDR1 as MNHEY and CDR2 as SVGAGI. CDR3 residues: CASRTANPLNTEAFF. DNA for the CDR3: TGTGCCAGCCGGACGGCGAATCCACTGAACACTGAAGCTTTCTTT.

This clonotype was seen many times. The chain uses TRBV6-6 and TRBJ2-7, with unresolved D. The CDR3 is 13 amino acids. V was clipped by 0 bases and J by 3 bases, with 6 bases between them. The germline V gene has CDR1 MNHNY and CDR2 SVGAGI (reference sequence). CDR3 coding DNA: TGTGCCAGCAGTTACTCCCCCCACTACGAGCAGTACTTC. Its protein product is CASSYSPHYEQYF.

J is TRBJ2-3 and V is TRBV10-3; D not resolved. There are 12 residues in the CDR3. V was cut by 8 bases and J by 1 base, with 7 bases left in between. Germline V gives CDR1 ENHRY, CDR2 SYGVKD. Written as DNA, the CDR3 is TGTGCCATCGGGGTCGGCACAGATACGCAGTATTTT. This sequence encodes CAIGVGTDTQYF.

This clonotype was detected only a few times. The V and J genes are TRBV27 and TRBJ1-1; TRBD1 matches at 11 bases. Per the germline V gene, CDR1 is MNHEY and CDR2 is SMNVEV (reference sequence). The CDR3 runs 18 residues. V lost 5 bases, J lost 3 bases, and 14 bases stayed unmatched. The chain's CDR3 is CASSEKLWGQGEDTEAFF. The CDR3 DNA sequence: TGTGCCAGCAGTGAGAAACTCTGGGGACAGGGGGAAGACACTGAAGCTTTCTTT.

Regarding this clonotype: A much larger clone differs by one base, so this may be a read error. This sequence joins TRBV20-1 and TRBJ2-7, with a weak D call TRBD2 (6 bases). The CDR3 covers 14 residues. From germline, CDR1 is DFQATT and CDR2 SNEGSKA (reference sequence). In nucleotides, the CDR3 is TGCAGTGCTAGGGCTTCGCGGGGACTGTACGAGAAGTACTTC. It specifies CSARASRGLYEKYF.

This clonotype was detected only a few times. The J gene is TRBJ2-5, the V gene TRBV20-1; D not certain. Germline V gene data show CDR1 as DFQATT and CDR2 as SNEGSKA (reference sequence). The CDR3 runs 15 residues. The V and J ends lost 3 bases and 2 bases respectively, with 16 bases between them. The DNA for the CDR3 is TGCAGTGCTAGTCCCCTGGCGGCAGAACAAGAGACCCAGTACTTC. It specifies CSASPLAAEQETQYF.

V is TRBV6-5 and J is TRBJ2-6, with TRBD1 matching over 9 bases. Germline trimming cut 0 bases from V and 4 bases from J; bases unmatched to any gene: 4. The CDR3 is 17 amino acids. The V gene's germline CDR1 is MNHEY and CDR2 SVGAGI. CDR3 in DNA: TGTGCCAGCAGTTACTCAGTTGGGACAGGGGGGGCCAACGTCCTGACTTTC. Residues: CASSYSVGTGGANVLTF.

This clonotype came up a few times. The chain joins TRBV12-3 or TRBV12-4 to TRBJ2-7, with D unclear. This CDR3 has 14 amino acids. Trimming removed 2 bases at V and 4 bases at J, with 12 bases between. In nucleotides, the CDR3 is TGTGCCAGCAGTTTAAATCAAGGGCTATACGAGCAGTACTTC. This sequence encodes CASSLNQGLYEQYF.